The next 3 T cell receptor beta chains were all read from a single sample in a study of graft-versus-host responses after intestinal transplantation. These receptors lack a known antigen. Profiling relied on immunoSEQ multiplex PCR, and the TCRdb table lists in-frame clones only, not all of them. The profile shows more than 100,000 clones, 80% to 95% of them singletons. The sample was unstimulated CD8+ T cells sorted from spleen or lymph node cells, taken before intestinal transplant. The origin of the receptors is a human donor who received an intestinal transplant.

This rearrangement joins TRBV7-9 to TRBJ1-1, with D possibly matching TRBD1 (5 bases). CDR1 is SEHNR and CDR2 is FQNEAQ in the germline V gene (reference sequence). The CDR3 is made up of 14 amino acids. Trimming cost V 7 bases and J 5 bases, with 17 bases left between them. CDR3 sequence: CASTPPGRYTEAFF. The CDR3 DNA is TGTGCCAGCACCCCGCCAGGGCGGTATACTGAAGCTTTCTTT.

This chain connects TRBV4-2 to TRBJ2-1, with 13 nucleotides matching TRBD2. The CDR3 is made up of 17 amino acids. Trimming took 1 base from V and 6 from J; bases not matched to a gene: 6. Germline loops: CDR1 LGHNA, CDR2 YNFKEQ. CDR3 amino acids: CASSQGAGLAGANEQFF. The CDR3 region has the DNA TGTGCCAGCAGCCAAGGCGCAGGACTAGCGGGGGCCAATGAGCAGTTCTTC.

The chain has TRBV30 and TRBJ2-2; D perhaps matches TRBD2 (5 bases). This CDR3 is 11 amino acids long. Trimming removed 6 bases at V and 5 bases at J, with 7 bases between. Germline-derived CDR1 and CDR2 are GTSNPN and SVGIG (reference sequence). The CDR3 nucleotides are TGTGCCTGCCGAGGGACCGGGGAGCTGTTTTTT. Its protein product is CACRGTGELFF. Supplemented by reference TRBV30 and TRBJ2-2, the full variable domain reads SQTIHQWPATLVQPVGSPLSLECTVEGTSNPNLYWYRQAAGRGLQLLFYSVGIGQISSEVPQNLSASRPQDRQFILSSKKLLLSDSGFYLCACRGTGELFFGEGSRLTVL.